The 16 T cell receptor beta chains below all came from one sample that was sequenced in a study of beta chain features in type 1 diabetes. No antigen is known for these receptors. Study-level results: There was a moderate but significant shortening of TCRB CDR3s in all four CD4+ subsets of Type 1 diabetes patients.

The study reverse transcribed the entire isolated RNA, so it sequenced expressed TCRB transcripts. Repertoires were generated with immunoSEQ multiplex PCR, while TCRdb's copy carries only in-frame clones and drops some. The repertoire holds over 200,000 clones, roughly a tenth seen once, with around 0.017% in the top ten. Sequences were obtained from naive CD4+ T cells from blood. These receptors were taken from a man aged 30 to 39 with type 1 diabetes.

A few counts support this clone. J is TRBJ1-2 and V is TRBV20-1; 8 bases map to TRBD1. The germline V gene encodes CDR1 DFQATT and CDR2 SNEGSKA (reference sequence). CDR3 length: 11 residues. The CDR3 nucleotides read TGCACCGCACAGGGGGGGGATGGCTACACCTTC. Protein product: CTAQGGDGYTF.

This clone turned up a few times. The chain's CDR3 is CSVERWSGTEAFF. CDR3 DNA: TGCAGCGTTGAACGATGGTCCGGGACTGAAGCTTTCTTT. The chain uses TRBV29-1 and TRBJ1-1; D uncertain. CDR3 length: 13 residues. V gave up 2 bases and J gave up 5 bases, with 12 bases separating them. Germline V gives CDR1 SQVTM, CDR2 ANQGSEA.

The genes are TRBV7-9 and TRBJ2-3; TRBD2 agrees at 11 bases. The CDR3 runs 16 residues. Germline loops: CDR1 SEHNR, CDR2 FQNEAQ (reference sequence). Trimming cost V 5 bases and J 2 bases; bases outside gene matches: 6. CDR3 loop: CASSLVLAGATDTQYF. The DNA for the CDR3 is TGTGCCAGCAGCCTCGTACTAGCGGGGGCCACAGATACGCAGTATTTT. Drawing the rest from reference TRBV7-9 and TRBJ2-3, the complete variable domain is DTGVSQNPRHKITKRGQNVTFRCDPISEHNRLYWYRQTLGQGPEFLTYFQNEAQLEKSRLLSDRFSAERPKGSFSTLEIQRTEQGDSAMYLCASSLVLAGATDTQYFGPGTRLTVL.

This clone was seen a few times. The chain joins TRBV5-4 to TRBJ1-6; no firm D call. Germline assignment: CDR1 SGHNT and CDR2 YYREEE (reference sequence). Between the trimmed V and J ends, which lost 5 bases and 6 bases, there was a span of 15 bases. The CDR3 runs to 15 residues. The CDR3 loop is CASSRDTASNSPLHF. The CDR3 DNA follows: TGTGCCAGCAGTCGCGACACGGCGAGTAATTCACCCCTCCACTTT.

In its sample, this clone was seen a few times. The chain employs TRBV7-3 and TRBJ2-4, with TRBD1 matching 8 bases. The CDR3 covers 14 residues. After removal of 5 bases from V and 5 bases from J, the junction contained 5 bases not matched to a gene. Germline V gene sequence: CDR1 SGHTA, CDR2 FQGTGA. CDR3 DNA sequence: TGTGCCAGCAGCGCCGACAGGGGACAAAACATTCAGTACTTC. This codes for CASSADRGQNIQYF.

In DNA form, the CDR3 reads TGTGCCAGCAGTTGGGACCAAGGGGGCTACGAGCAGTACTTC. It specifies CASSWDQGGYEQYF. This rearrangement joins TRBV6-5 to TRBJ2-7; possible D gene TRBD1, 6 bases. CDR1 is MNHEY, CDR2 SVGAGI, per germline. CDR3 length: 14 amino acids. V was shortened by 4 bases and J by 3 bases, with 13 bases between the two germline ends.

The sample holds a few counts of this clone. This chain links TRBV7-9 with TRBJ2-7; perhaps TRBD1 as D (5 bases). The CDR3 totals 13 residues. V was cut by 1 base and J by 5 bases, with 9 bases left in between. Germline values: CDR1 SEHNR, CDR2 FQNEAQ (reference sequence). In DNA, the CDR3 is TGTGCCAGCAGCTTAGTGGCAGGGAACGAGCAGTACTTC. It translates to CASSLVAGNEQYF. Drawing the rest from reference TRBV7-9 and TRBJ2-7, the complete variable domain is DTGVSQNPRHKITKRGQNVTFRCDPISEHNRLYWYRQTLGQGPEFLTYFQNEAQLEKSRLLSDRFSAERPKGSFSTLEIQRTEQGDSAMYLCASSLVAGNEQYFGPGTRLTVT.

The CDR3 coding sequence is TGTGCCAGCAGGACCAGGGGATTCGGAGAGACCCAGTACTTC. Translation: CASRTRGFGETQYF. V is TRBV6-5 and J is TRBJ2-5, with D perhaps TRBD1 (6 bases). Per the germline V gene, CDR1 is MNHEY and CDR2 is SVGAGI. Between the trimmed V and J ends, which lost 6 bases and 4 bases, there was a span of 15 bases. There are 14 residues in the CDR3.

The chain links TRBV6-5 to TRBJ2-4; a possible D gene is TRBD1 (6 bases). The CDR3 runs 13 residues. Germline V lookup: CDR1 MNHEY, CDR2 SVGAGI. With 2 bases removed from V and 8 bases from J, the gap between germline ends came to 10 bases. DNA of the CDR3: TGTGCCAGCAGTTACGAACAGGGTCACATTCAGTACTTC. It translates to CASSYEQGHIQYF.

V is TRBV27 and J is TRBJ2-5, with D perhaps matching TRBD2 (5 bases). From germline, CDR1 is MNHEY and CDR2 SMNVEV (reference sequence). The ends were cut back, 5 bases at V and 1 base at J, with 11 bases in the middle. The CDR3 runs to 14 residues. The CDR3 loop reads CASSPGLIQETQYF. In nucleotides, the CDR3 is TGTGCCAGCAGTCCAGGACTGATCCAAGAGACCCAGTACTTC.

In its sample, this clone was seen a few times. The chain's CDR3 is CASGYRGYPPEQYF. CDR3 sequence (DNA): TGTGCCAGCGGATACAGGGGGTACCCGCCCGAGCAGTACTTC. V usage is TRBV2 and J usage is TRBJ2-7; 8 bases match TRBD1. Germline CDR1 and CDR2: SNHLY and FYNNEI. With 8 bases clipped from V and 6 bases from J, the junction kept 12 bases outside the gene matches. The CDR3 contains 14 residues.

This clone has a handful of counts. The CDR3 loop is CASRRTGHLDPLHF. CDR3 nucleotides: TGTGCCAGCAGAAGGACAGGCCACCTAGACCCCCTCCACTTT. This chain uses TRBV6-1 with TRBJ1-6, with TRBD1 matching over 7 bases. The germline CDR1 and CDR2 sequences are MNHNS and SASEGT. The trim removed 6 bases at V and 13 bases at J, leaving 12 bases unmatched. The CDR3 is made up of 14 amino acids.

This chain uses TRBV7-3 with TRBJ1-1, with D unclear. The ends were cut back, 6 bases at V and 0 bases at J, with 8 bases in the middle. Germline CDR1 is SGHTA and CDR2 is FQGTGA. This CDR3 has 13 residues. CDR3 DNA: TGTGCCAGCAGTAGAGGTGTGAACACTGAAGCTTTCTTT. The encoded protein is CASSRGVNTEAFF.

V is TRBV7-9 and J is TRBJ1-6; 7 nucleotides match TRBD1. This CDR3 is 13 amino acids long. V lost 3 bases to trimming and J lost 10 bases; unmatched junction nucleotides: 3. Germline loops: CDR1 SEHNR, CDR2 FQNEAQ (reference sequence). Here the CDR3 DNA reads TGTGCCAGCAGCTTTACAGGGGTCTCACCCCTCCACTTT. This gives the protein CASSFTGVSPLHF.

The V gene is TRBV10-3, the J gene TRBJ1-6, with TRBD1 matching 7 bases. Per the germline V gene, CDR1 is ENHRY and CDR2 is SYGVKD. V lost 4 bases, J lost 10 bases, and 7 bases stayed unmatched. The CDR3 sequence is 14 residues long. The CDR3 DNA follows: TGTGCCATCAGTGCGGAGACAGGGTCGTCACCCCTCCACTTT. It is translated as CAISAETGSSPLHF.

This chain connects TRBV5-4 to TRBJ1-6; unclear D gene. V was shortened by 2 bases and J by 7 bases, with 10 bases between the two germline ends. Germline V lookup: CDR1 SGHNT, CDR2 YYREEE (reference sequence). The length of the CDR3 is 14 residues. The CDR3 loop reads CASSFGVWNSPLHF. The DNA for the CDR3 is TGTGCCAGCAGCTTCGGGGTGTGGAATTCACCCCTCCACTTT.